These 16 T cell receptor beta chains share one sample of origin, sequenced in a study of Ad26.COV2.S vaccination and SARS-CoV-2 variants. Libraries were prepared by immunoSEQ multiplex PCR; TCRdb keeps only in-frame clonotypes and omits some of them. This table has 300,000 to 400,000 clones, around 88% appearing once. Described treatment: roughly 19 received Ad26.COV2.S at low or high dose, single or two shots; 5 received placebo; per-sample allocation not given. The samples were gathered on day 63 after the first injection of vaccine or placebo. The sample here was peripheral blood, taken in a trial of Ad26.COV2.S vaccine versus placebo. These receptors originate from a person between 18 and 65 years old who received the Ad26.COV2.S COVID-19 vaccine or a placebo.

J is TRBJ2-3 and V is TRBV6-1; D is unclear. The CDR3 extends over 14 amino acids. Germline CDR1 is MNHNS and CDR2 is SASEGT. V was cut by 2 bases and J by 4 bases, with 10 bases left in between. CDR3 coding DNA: TGTGCCAGCAGTGAAAGTACGGCTGCAGATACGCAGTATTTT. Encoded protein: CASSESTAADTQYF.

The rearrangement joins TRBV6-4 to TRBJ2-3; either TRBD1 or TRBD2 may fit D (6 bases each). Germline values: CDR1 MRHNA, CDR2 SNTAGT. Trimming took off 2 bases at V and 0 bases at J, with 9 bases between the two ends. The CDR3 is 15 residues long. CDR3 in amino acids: CASSDRGGSTDTQYF. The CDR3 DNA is TGTGCCAGCAGTGACCGAGGGGGGAGCACAGATACGCAGTATTTT.

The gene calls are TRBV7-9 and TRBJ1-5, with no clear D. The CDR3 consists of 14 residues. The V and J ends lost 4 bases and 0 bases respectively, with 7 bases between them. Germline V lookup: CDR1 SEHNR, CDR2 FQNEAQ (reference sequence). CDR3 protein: CASSYGVSNQPQHF. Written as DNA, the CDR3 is TGTGCCAGCAGCTACGGGGTTAGCAATCAGCCCCAGCATTTT.

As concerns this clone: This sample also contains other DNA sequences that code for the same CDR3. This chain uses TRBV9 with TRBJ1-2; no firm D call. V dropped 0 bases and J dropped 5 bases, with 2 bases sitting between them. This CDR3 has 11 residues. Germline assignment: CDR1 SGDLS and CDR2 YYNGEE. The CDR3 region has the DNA TGTGCCAGCAGCGTAGGGTATGGCTACACCTTC. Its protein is CASSVGYGYTF.

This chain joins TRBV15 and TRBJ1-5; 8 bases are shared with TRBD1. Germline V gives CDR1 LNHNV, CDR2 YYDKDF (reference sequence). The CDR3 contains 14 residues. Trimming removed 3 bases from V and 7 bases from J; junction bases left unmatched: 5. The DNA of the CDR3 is TGTGCCACCAGCAGCGGACAGGGATACCAGCCCCAGCATTTT. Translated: CATSSGQGYQPQHF.

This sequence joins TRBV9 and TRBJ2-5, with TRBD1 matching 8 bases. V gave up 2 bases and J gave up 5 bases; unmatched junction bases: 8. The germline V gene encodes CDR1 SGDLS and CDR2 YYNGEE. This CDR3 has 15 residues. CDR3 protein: CASSVSSTGDETQYF. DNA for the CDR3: TGTGCCAGCAGCGTTAGTTCGACAGGGGATGAGACCCAGTACTTC.

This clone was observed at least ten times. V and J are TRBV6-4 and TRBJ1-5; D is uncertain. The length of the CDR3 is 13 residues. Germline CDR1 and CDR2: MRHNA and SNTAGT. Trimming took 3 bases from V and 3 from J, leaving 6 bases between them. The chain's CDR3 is CASSEQSNQPQHF. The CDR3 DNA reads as TGTGCCAGCAGTGAACAGTCCAATCAGCCCCAGCATTTT.

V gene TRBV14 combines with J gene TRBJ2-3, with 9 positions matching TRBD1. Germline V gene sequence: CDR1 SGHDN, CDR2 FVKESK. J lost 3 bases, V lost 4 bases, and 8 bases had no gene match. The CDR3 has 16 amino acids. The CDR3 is CASSPTGTGRTDTQYF. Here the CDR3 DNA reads TGTGCCAGCAGCCCGACTGGGACAGGGAGGACAGATACGCAGTATTTT.

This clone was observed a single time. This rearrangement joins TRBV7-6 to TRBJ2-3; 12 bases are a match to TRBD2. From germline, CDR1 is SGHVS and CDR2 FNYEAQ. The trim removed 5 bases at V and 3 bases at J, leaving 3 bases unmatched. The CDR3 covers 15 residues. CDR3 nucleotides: TGTGCCAGCAGCCCTAGCGGGGGGGCGACAGATACGCAGTATTTT. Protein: CASSPSGGATDTQYF.

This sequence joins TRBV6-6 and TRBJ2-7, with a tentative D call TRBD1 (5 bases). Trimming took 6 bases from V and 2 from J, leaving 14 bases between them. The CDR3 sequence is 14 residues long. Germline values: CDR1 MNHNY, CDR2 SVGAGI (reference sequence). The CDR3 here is CASRPWGEPYEQYF. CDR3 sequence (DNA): TGTGCCAGCAGACCTTGGGGCGAGCCCTACGAGCAGTACTTC.

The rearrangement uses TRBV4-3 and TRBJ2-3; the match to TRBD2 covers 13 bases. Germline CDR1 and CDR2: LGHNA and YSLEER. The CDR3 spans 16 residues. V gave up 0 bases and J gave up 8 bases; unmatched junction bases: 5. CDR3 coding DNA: TGCGCCAGCAGCCAAGATAGCGGACTAGCGGGGGTTACGCAGTATTTT. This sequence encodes CASSQDSGLAGVTQYF.

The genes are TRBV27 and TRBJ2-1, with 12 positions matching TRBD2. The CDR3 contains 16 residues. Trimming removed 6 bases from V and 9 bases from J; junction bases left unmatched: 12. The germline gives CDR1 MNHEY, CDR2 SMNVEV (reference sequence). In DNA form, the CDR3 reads TGTGCCAGCAGCAAACGACTAGCGGGAGCTAAGATTGAGCAGTTCTTC. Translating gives CASSKRLAGAKIEQFF.

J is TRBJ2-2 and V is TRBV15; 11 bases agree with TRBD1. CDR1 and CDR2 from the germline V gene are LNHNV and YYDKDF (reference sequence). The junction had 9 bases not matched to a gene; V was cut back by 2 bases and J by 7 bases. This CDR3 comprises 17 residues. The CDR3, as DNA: TGTGCCACCAGCAGAACCACGGGACAGGGGGGAATCGGGGAGCTGTTTTTT. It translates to CATSRTTGQGGIGELFF.

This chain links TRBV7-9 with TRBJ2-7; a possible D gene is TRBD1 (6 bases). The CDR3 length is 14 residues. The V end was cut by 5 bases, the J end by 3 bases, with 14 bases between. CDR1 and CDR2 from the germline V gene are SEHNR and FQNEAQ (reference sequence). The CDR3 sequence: CASSPGTSFYEQYF. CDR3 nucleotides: TGTGCCAGCAGCCCAGGGACAAGTTTCTACGAGCAGTACTTC.

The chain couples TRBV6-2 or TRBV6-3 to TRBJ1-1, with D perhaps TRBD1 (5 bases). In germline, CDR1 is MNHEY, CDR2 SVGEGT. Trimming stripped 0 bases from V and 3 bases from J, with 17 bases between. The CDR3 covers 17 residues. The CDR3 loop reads CASSYSSQGPRYTEAFF. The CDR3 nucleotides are TGTGCCAGCAGTTACTCGAGCCAGGGCCCGCGGTACACTGAAGCTTTCTTT.

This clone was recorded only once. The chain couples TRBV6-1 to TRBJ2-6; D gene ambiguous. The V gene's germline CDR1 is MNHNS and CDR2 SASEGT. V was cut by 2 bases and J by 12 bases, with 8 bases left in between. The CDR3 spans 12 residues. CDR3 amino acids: CASSEREFVLTF. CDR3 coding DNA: TGTGCCAGCAGTGAACGCGAATTCGTCCTGACTTTC.